These 14 T cell receptor beta chains originate from one sample sequenced in a study of tumor-infiltrating lymphocytes in primary liver carcinoma. Each 20-30 mg portion of unsorted bulk tissue served as the source for co-extraction of RNA and DNA. Constant-region priming of about 520 ng total RNA yielded TCR beta cDNA. Modified slightly, ARM-PCR produced TCR beta libraries over three nested multiplex PCR rounds. Primers for the first two PCR rounds were TRBV1-TRBV30 forward primers and a C-beta reverse primer (about 9 cycles per round). TCRdb itself ran the multiplex PCR reads through MiXCR, one entry per CDR3 protein. The profile shows approximately 37,000 distinct CDR3 sequences, 70% to 85% of them singletons. Input material: liver tumor tissue from sampling region 4. Subset: tumor region T4, right-lateral pole. These receptors all stem from a middle-aged man with primary liver carcinoma and hepatitis B virus infection.

This clonotype has at least ten counts. One junction end disagrees with the germline gene, perhaps due to a read error. The rearrangement uses TRBV11-2 and TRBJ2-7, with D possibly being TRBD1 or TRBD2 (5 bases each). The CDR3 loop spans 14 amino acids. The germline V gene encodes CDR1 SGHAT and CDR2 FQNNGV. CDR3 DNA sequence: TGTGCCGGCAGCTACGGGACGGCGGCTTACGAGCAGTACTTC. The encoded protein is CAGSYGTAAYEQYF.

In regard to this clonotype: One end of the junction is discordant with germline, which a read error may explain. The chain recombines TRBV11-2 with TRBJ2-6; tentatively, D is TRBD2 (5 bases). Per the germline V gene, CDR1 is SGHAT and CDR2 is FQNNGV. The CDR3 runs to 15 residues. CDR3 residues: CATQRPCSGTNVLTF. The CDR3 DNA is TGTGCCACCCAGCGGCCATGCTCTGGGACCAACGTCCTGACTTTC. Full variable domain (outside the CDR3, taken from reference TRBV11-2 and TRBJ2-6): EAGVAQSPRYKIIEKRQSVAFWCNPISGHATLYWYQQILGQGPKLLIQFQNNGVVDDSQLPKDRFSAERLKGVDSTLKIQPAKLEDSAVYLCATQRPCSGTNVLTFGAGSRLTVL.

In the case of this clonotype: The junction departs from the called germline gene at one end, perhaps through a read error. The chain combines TRBV7-2 with TRBJ2-7; D gene ambiguous. The V gene's germline CDR1 is SGHTA and CDR2 FQGNSA. The CDR3 has 14 residues. The CDR3 sequence: CASSLGSEPYEEYF. CDR3 coding DNA: TGTGCCAGCAGCTTAGGGAGCGAACCTTACGAGGAGTACTTC.

The V gene is TRBV28, the J gene TRBJ1-4; D might be TRBD1 (5 bases). Germline CDR1 MDHEN, CDR2 SYDVKM. V dropped 6 bases and J dropped 5 bases, with 16 bases sitting between them. CDR3 size: 15 residues. CDR3 sequence reads: CASSFARALNEKLFF. The CDR3 nucleotides are TGTGCCAGCAGCTTCGCCAGGGCTCTGAATGAAAAACTGTTTTTT.

The CDR3 loop reads CASDFGRPYEQYF. The DNA of the CDR3 is TGTGCCAGCGACTTTGGACGGCCCTACGAGCAGTACTTC. The rearrangement links TRBV5-5 to TRBJ2-7; D not certain. CDR3 length: 13 amino acids. V lost 7 bases and J 2 bases, leaving 13 bases between the germline ends. The germline V gene encodes CDR1 SGHKS and CDR2 YYEKEE (reference sequence).

Regarding this clonotype: Mismatch with germline at one junction end may stem from a read error. The rearrangement links TRBV11-3 to TRBJ2-1; possible D gene TRBD2, 5 bases. CDR1 is SGHNT, CDR2 YENEEA, per germline. CDR3 length: 17 amino acids. This CDR3 is CTSSLGAPGLPHNEQFF. Written as DNA, the CDR3 is TGTACCAGCAGCTTAGGCGCACCTGGACTCCCCCACAATGAGCAGTTCTTC.

Concerning this clonotype: The junction and the germline gene differ at one end; a read error may be behind it. The chain uses TRBV28 and TRBJ2-7; D uncertain. The germline V gene encodes CDR1 MDHEN and CDR2 SYDVKM. The CDR3 covers 10 residues. CDR3 sequence (DNA): TGTACCAGCAAAGACGGCGGGCAGTACTTC. Translation: CTSKDGGQYF.

For this clonotype: Sequence at one end of the junction differs from germline and may be a read error. The V gene is TRBV28, the J gene TRBJ2-6; D gene uncertain. This CDR3 has 15 residues. Germline V CDR1 and CDR2: MDHEN, SYDVKM. CDR3 nucleotides: TGCGCCAGCAATTTACTTGGCTCTGGGGCCAACGTCCTGACTTTC. Amino acids: CASNLLGSGANVLTF.

Points on this clonotype: Sequence at one end of the junction differs from germline and may be a read error. The V and J genes are TRBV7-9 and TRBJ2-3; 8 bases align to TRBD1. CDR1 SEHNR and CDR2 FQNEAQ come from the germline V gene (reference sequence). The CDR3 has 15 amino acids. CDR3: CASNSDRDEADRQYF. The CDR3 nucleotides are TGTGCCAGCAACTCGGACAGGGACGAGGCAGATAGGCAGTATTTT.

To note about this clonotype: The CDR3 does not close with the conserved phenylalanine or tryptophan, likely indicating a read error. This chain connects TRBV6-2 or TRBV6-3 to TRBJ2-7; D gene ambiguous. V was clipped by 7 bases and J by 3 bases, with 13 bases between them. The CDR3 totals 13 residues. Germline loops: CDR1 MNHEY, CDR2 SVGEGT. CDR3 nucleotide sequence: TGTGCCAGCACCCCCGACTTGGTCTACGAGCAGTACCTC. This gives the protein CASTPDLVYEQYL.

By frequency in the sample, this clonotype is medium-sized. The chain carries TRBV4-1 and TRBJ2-1; either TRBD1 or TRBD2 may fit D (5 bases each). In germline, CDR1 is MGHRA, CDR2 YSYEKL. Trimming cost V 1 base and J 7 bases, with 11 bases left between them. CDR3 length: 14 residues. Written as DNA, the CDR3 is TGCGCCAGCAGCCAAGTTGAGGGGTGGAATGAGCAGTTCTTC. It translates to CASSQVEGWNEQFF.

To note about this clonotype: Lacking the conserved final phenylalanine or tryptophan, this CDR3 likely reflects a read error. The chain uses TRBV11-1 and TRBJ2-7, with TRBD2 as a possible D gene (6 bases). Germline CDR1 and CDR2: SGHAT and FQDESV (reference sequence). The CDR3 covers 15 residues. The CDR3 is CASSLTGSGDYGQYL. The CDR3 nucleotides read TGTGCCAGCAGCTTAACGGGATCGGGAGACTACGGGCAGTACCTC.

This clonotype was found many times. CDR3 region: CASSIQGASETQYF. In nucleotides, the CDR3 is TGTGCCAGCAGCATACAGGGGGCCAGTGAGACCCAGTACTTC. The chain links TRBV9 to TRBJ2-5; 9 nucleotides agree with TRBD1. The CDR3 is 14 amino acids. Germline trimming cut 4 bases from V and 5 bases from J; bases unmatched to any gene: 6. CDR1 and CDR2 from the germline V gene are SGDLS and YYNGEE. Variable domain in full (rest from reference TRBV9 and TRBJ2-5): DSGVTQTPKHLITATGQRVTLRCSPRSGDLSVYWYQQSLDQGLQFLIQYYNGEERAKGNILERFSAQQFPDLHSELNLSSLELGDSALYFCASSIQGASETQYFGPGTRLLVL.

This clonotype has a single count. An end of the junction differs from the germline gene, which may be a read error. The chain links TRBV5-6 to TRBJ2-7; D gene ambiguous. Looked up from germline, CDR1 is SGHDT and CDR2 is YYEEEE. The CDR3 covers 14 residues. CDR3 sequence: CATSSRTRPYEQYF. The CDR3 nucleotides read TGTGCCACCAGCTCGCGAACAAGGCCCTACGAGCAGTACTTC.